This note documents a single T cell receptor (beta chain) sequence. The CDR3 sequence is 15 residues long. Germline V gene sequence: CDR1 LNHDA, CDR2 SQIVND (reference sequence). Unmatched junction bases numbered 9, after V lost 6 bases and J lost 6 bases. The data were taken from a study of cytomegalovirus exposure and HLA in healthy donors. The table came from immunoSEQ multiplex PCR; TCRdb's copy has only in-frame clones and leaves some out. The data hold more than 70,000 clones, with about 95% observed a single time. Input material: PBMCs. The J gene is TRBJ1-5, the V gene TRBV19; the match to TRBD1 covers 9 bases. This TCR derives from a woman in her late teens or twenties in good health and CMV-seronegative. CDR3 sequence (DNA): TGTGCCAGTAGCCCCGGGACAGGGTTCGTTCAGCCCCAGCATTTT. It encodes CASSPGTGFVQPQHF.